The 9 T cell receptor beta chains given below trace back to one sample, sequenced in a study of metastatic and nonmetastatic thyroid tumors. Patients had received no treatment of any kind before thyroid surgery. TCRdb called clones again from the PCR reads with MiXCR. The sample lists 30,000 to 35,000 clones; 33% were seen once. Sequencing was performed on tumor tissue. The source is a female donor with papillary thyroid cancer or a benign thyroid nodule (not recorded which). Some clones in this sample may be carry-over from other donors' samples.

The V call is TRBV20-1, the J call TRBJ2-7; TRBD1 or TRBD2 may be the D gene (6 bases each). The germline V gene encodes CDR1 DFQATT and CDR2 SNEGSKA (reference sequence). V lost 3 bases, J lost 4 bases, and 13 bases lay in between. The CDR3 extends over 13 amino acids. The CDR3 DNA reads TGCAGTGCTAGGGAAGGGGGGCCATACGAGCAGTACTTC. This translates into CSAREGGPYEQYF.

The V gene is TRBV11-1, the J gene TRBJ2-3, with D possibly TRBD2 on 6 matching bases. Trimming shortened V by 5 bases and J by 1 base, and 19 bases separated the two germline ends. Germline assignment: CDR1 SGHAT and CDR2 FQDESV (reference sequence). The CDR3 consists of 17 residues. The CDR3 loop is CASSTLHSGVGTDTQYF. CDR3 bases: TGTGCCAGCAGCACGCTCCACTCGGGAGTAGGCACAGATACGCAGTATTTT. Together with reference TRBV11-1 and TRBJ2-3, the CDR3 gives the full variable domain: EAEVAQSPRYKITEKSQAVAFWCDPISGHATLYWYRQILGQGPELLVQFQDESVVDDSQLPKDRFSAERLKGVDSTLKIQPAELGDSAMYLCASSTLHSGVGTDTQYFGPGTRLTVL.

CDR3 amino acids: CASSFVRFPYEQYF. In DNA, the CDR3 is TGTGCCAGCAGTTTCGTACGTTTCCCCTACGAGCAGTACTTC. The chain has TRBV28 and TRBJ2-7; D uncertain. The CDR3 runs to 14 residues. The V end was cut by 3 bases, the J end by 2 bases, with 11 bases between. Germline V gene lookup returns CDR1 MDHEN and CDR2 SYDVKM.

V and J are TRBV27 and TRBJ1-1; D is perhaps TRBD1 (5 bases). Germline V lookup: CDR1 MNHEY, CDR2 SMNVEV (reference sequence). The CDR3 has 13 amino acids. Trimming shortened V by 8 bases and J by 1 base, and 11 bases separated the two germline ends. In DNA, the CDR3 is TGTGCCAGCTTGGGGCAAGGGAACACTGAAGCTTTCTTT. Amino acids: CASLGQGNTEAFF.

Here the CDR3 DNA reads TGTGCCAGCAGTCCTCGAGGAGGTGACTATGGCTACACCTTC. This sequence encodes CASSPRGGDYGYTF. V and J are TRBV6-5 and TRBJ1-2; D gene uncertain. V gave up 5 bases and J gave up 3 bases, with 13 bases separating them. Germline V gene lookup returns CDR1 MNHEY and CDR2 SVGAGI. The CDR3 runs 14 residues.

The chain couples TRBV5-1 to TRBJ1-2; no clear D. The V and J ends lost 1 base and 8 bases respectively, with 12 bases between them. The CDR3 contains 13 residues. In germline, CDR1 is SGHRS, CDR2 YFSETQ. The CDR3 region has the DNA TGCGCCAGCAGCTTGCAGATTACAGCGGGCTACACCTTC. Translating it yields CASSLQITAGYTF.

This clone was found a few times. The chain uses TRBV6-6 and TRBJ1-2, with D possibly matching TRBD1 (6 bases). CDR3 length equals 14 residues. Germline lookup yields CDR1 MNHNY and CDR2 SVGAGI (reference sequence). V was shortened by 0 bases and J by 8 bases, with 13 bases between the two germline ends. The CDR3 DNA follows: TGTGCCAGCAGTTACTCTGGGGGGGCGGACGGCTACACCTTC. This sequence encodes CASSYSGGADGYTF.

The CDR3 DNA follows: TGCGCCAGCAGCTTGGAAGCGCACGAGCAGTACTTC. Protein: CASSLEAHEQYF. The chain is built from TRBV5-1 and TRBJ2-7; no firm D call. Germline values: CDR1 SGHRS, CDR2 YFSETQ. This CDR3 region has 12 residues. Between the trimmed V and J ends, which lost 0 bases and 5 bases, there was a span of 6 bases. The whole variable domain, filled in from reference TRBV5-1 and TRBJ2-7, reads KAGVTQTPRYLIKTRGQQVTLSCSPISGHRSVSWYQQTPGQGLQFLFEYFSETQRNKGNFPGRFSGRQFSNSRSEMNVSTLELGDSALYLCASSLEAHEQYFGPGTRLTVT.

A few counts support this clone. The CDR3: CASCSGGGRIGGELFF. CDR3 in DNA: TGTGCCAGCTGCTCCGGGGGGGGCCGGATTGGCGGGGAGCTGTTTTTT. The V gene is TRBV6-1, the J gene TRBJ2-2; 8 bases match TRBD2. The V gene end was trimmed by 8 bases and the J gene end by 7 bases; junction bases not matched to a gene: 15. The CDR3 consists of 16 residues. Germline V gene data show CDR1 as MNHNS and CDR2 as SASEGT.